Here is one T cell receptor (beta chain) with its context. Ten or more counts support this clonotype. What antigen it recognizes has not been identified. No base quality information exists; no much larger clone differs at one position. In the germline V gene, CDR1 corresponds to SQVTM and CDR2 to ANQGSEA. V lost 7 bases and J lost 0 bases; the stretch between them is 18 bases long. The CDR3 covers 15 residues, taking in both the cysteine and the phenylalanine. The only DNA kept is the CDR3, 45 bases in frame from the first base. To demonstrate the VDJtools post-analysis software, the study profiled TCR beta repertoires from the peripheral blood of 10 to 15 young patients with multiple sclerosis. The patients with multiple sclerosis were children and adolescents between roughly 6 and 15 years of age. These data originate in a study of post-analysis software for immune sequencing data (dated by TCRdb to 2014 to 2015). Regarding the study in general: Relapsing-remitting, secondary progressive and progressive-relapsing multiple sclerosis were recorded as disease courses, and subtype annotation was lacking for some patients. Patient repertoires were compared against about a dozen previously published healthy control repertoires from donors aged roughly 6 to 28 years. A subset of samples was prepared in parallel using single-end sample barcoding, then pooled and co-amplified after Illumina adapter ligation.

Libraries were built with PCR. The reads were generated on an Illumina HiSeq 2500. To reduce PCR and sequencing biases, unique molecular identifiers were built into the TCR beta cDNA libraries. Per 1 to 10 million input T cells, roughly 500,000 cDNA molecules were obtained, such that each molecule approximated one T cell. The same protocol used for the earlier healthy control dataset was applied to prepare and sequence the patient libraries. Samples belonging to the same batch were prepared together, multiplexed and sequenced on a shared HiSeq lane. On the authors' methods: MIGEC was used to process the raw barcoded reads, and molecular identifier groups with only a single read were discarded before consensus assembly and CDR3 extraction. VDJtools was used for post-analysis of the clonotype tables, and diversity was normalized by down-sampling every dataset to the size of the smallest sample. Repertoire overlap clustering matched CDR3 amino acid but not nucleotide sequences to correct batch-related cross-sample contamination. The public reads were reanalyzed by TCRdb: fastp trimming at Q25, MiXCR alignment, in-frame beta chains only. For every CDR3 protein sequence, its rows merge into one entry that carries the most common genes and DNA. These V and J calls are TCRdb output, not the study's own analysis. Counted in this sample were hundreds of thousands of distinct CDR3 sequences; around 27% of them appeared once. 0.55% to 0.65% of the sample belongs to the ten largest clones.

General study outcomes and caveats: The control group was slightly older than the multiple sclerosis patient group. Normalized Chao1 diversity was significantly lower in multiple sclerosis patients than controls, suggesting substantial peripheral T-cell clonal expansion. Direct clustering with F measure showed strong co-clustering of samples prepared in the same batch, prompting a batch-effect correction. Significantly higher frequencies in patients than in controls were found for roughly 5 TRBV segments, including TRBV5-6, TRBV5-1 and TRBV20-1.

The receptor comes from a girl aged 5-17 years with multiple sclerosis. The source material was blood. The chain uses TRBV29-1 and TRBJ2-5, with a weak D call of TRBD1 (6 bases match). CDR3 reads: CSGQWTDRYQETQYF. Here is the DNA: TGCAGCGGACAATGGACAGACAGGTACCAAGAGACCCAGTACTTC.